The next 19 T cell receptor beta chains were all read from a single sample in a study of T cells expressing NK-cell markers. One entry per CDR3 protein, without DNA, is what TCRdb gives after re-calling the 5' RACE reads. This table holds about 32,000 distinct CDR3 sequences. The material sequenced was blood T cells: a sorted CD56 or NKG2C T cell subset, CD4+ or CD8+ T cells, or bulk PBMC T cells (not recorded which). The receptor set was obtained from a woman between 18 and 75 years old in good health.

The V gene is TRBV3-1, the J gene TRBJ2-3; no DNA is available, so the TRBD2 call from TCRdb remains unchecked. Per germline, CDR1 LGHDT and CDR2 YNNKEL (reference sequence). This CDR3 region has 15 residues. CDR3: CASSQALRSTDTQYF.

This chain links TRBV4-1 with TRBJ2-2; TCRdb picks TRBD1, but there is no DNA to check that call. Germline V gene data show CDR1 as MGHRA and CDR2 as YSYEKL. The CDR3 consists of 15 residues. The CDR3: CASSHGRGNTGELFF.

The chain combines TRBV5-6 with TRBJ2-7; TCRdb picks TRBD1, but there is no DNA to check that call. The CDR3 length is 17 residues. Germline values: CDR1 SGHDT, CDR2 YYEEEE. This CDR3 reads CASLERAGERGSYEQYF.

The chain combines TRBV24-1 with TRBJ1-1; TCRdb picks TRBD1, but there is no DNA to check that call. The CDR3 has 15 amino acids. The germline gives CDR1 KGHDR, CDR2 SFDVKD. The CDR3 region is CATSSPGQGNTEAFF.

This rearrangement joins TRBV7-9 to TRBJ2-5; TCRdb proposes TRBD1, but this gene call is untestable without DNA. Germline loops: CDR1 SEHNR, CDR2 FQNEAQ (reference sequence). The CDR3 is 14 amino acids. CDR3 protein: CASEGTGVTETQYF. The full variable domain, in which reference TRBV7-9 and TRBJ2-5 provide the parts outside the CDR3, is DTGVSQNPRHKITKRGQNVTFRCDPISEHNRLYWYRQTLGQGPEFLTYFQNEAQLEKSRLLSDRFSAERPKGSFSTLEIQRTEQGDSAMYLCASEGTGVTETQYFGPGTRLLVL.

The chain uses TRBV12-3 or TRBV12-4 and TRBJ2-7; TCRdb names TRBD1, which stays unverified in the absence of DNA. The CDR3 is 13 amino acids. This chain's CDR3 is CASRPRQIYEQYF.

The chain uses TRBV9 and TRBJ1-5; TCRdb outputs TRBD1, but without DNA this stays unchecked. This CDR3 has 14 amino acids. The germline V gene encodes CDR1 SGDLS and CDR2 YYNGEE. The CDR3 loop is CASSPRDGEQPQHF.

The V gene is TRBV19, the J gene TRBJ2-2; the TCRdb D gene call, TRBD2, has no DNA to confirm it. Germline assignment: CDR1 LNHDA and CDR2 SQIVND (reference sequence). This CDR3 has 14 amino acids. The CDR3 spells CASIGGGSTGELFF.

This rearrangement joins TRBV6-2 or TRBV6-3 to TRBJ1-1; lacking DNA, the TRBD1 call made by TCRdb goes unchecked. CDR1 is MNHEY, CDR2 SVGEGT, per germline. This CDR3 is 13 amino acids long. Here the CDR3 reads CASREGRGTEAFF.

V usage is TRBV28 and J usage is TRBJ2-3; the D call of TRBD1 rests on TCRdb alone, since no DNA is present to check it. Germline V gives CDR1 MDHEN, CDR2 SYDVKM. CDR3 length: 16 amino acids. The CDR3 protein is CASSPISGTGTDTQYF.

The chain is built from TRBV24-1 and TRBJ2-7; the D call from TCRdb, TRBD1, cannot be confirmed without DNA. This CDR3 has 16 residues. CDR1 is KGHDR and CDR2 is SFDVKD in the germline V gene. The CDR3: CATSDWPGTGGGEQYF.

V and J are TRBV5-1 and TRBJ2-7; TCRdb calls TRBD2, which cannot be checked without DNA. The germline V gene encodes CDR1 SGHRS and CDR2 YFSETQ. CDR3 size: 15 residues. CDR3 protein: CASSLTSGSFYEQYF.

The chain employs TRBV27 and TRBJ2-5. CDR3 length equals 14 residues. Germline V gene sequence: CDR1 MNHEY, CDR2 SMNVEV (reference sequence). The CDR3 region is CASSLIVGTGTQYF.

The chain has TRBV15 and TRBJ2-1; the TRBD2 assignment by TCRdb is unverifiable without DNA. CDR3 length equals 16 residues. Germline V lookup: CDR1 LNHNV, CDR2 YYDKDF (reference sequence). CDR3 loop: CATSARTSGRDNEQFF.

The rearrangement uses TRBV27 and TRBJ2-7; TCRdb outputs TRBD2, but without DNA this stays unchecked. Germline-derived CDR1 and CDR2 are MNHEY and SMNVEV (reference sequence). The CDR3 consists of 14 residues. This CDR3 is CASSDQAANYEQYF.

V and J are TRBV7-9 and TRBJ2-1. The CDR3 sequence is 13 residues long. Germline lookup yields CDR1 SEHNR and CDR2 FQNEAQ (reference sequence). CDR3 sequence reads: CASSRVVYNEQFF.

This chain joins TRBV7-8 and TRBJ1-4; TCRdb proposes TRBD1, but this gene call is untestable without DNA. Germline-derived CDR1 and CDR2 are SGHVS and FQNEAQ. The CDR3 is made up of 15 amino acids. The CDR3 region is CASSDRTGRNEKLFF.

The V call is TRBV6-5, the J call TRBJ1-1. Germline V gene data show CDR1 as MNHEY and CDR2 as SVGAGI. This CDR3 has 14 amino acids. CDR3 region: CASSYLRPNTEAFF.

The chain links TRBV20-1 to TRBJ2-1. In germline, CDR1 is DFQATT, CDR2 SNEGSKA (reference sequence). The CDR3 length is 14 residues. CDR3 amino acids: CSARDPTRYNEQFF.